Listed below are T cell receptor beta chains from one sample, sequenced in a study of T cell changes during pregnancy in multiple sclerosis. Some clones are missing from TCRdb's copy, which holds only in-frame ones; the method was immunoSEQ multiplex PCR. Of some 54,000 clones in the sample, 94% were seen once. This material consisted of CD8+ T cells from peripheral blood mononuclear cells, taken in the third trimester of pregnancy. Receptor source: a female donor with multiple sclerosis, enrolled in a pregnancy study. The CDR3 runs from the conserved cysteine through the conserved F or W. A D gene is named only where the DNA matches it firmly. The size of a clone is reported for some rows only, either as once, few or many, or as a class for expanded clones.

v_call	clone_size	j_call	d_call	cdr3_nt	cdr3_aa
TRBV6-5	NA	TRBJ1-1	NA	TGTGCCAGCAGCCTATTGAACACTGAAGCTTTCTTT	CASSLLNTEAFF
TRBV6-6	once	TRBJ2-5	NA	TGTGCCACCCAACAAGTGGGGGGAGTAGGAGAGACCCAGTACTTC	CATQQVGGVGETQYF
TRBV19	NA	TRBJ2-3	TRBD2	TGTGCCAGTAGTCTTGCTAGCGGGAATCTGGATACGCAGTATTTT	CASSLASGNLDTQYF
TRBV5-5	once	TRBJ1-2	TRBD1	TGTGCCAGCAGCCTGGAAGAGCCACAGGGGAGGTATGGCTACACCTTC	CASSLEEPQGRYGYTF
TRBV6-1	NA	TRBJ2-7	TRBD1	TGTGCCAGCAGCGACCGGGACAGCCCGTCCTACGAGCAGTACTTC	CASSDRDSPSYEQYF
TRBV28	NA	TRBJ2-1	TRBD1	TGTGCCAGCAGTTTAGACAGGGTCTACAATGAGCAGTTCTTC	CASSLDRVYNEQFF
TRBV7-9	NA	TRBJ2-1	NA	TGTGCCAGCAGCTTCCGGGGGTACAACGGGAATGAGCAGTTCTTC	CASSFRGYNGNEQFF
TRBV27	NA	TRBJ2-1	TRBD2	TGTGCCAGCACCAGGACTAGCGGGAGCCCCCCCACCTCCTACAATGAGCAGTTCTTC	CASTRTSGSPPTSYNEQFF
TRBV5-1	NA	TRBJ2-7	NA	TGCGCCAGCAGCTTCGGCTACGAGCAGTACTTC	CASSFGYEQYF
TRBV27	NA	TRBJ2-1	TRBD1	TGTGCCAGCAGTTGGACAGGGAACGAGCAGTTCTTC	CASSWTGNEQFF
TRBV4-1	NA	TRBJ1-5	NA	TGCGCCAGCAGCCAAGGTCCCCCCAAGGGGGAAGTGGGTCAGCCCCAGCATTTT	CASSQGPPKGEVGQPQHF
TRBV29-1	once	TRBJ1-1	TRBD1	TGCAGCGTGACAGGGGGACGGGGGGTGAACACTGAAGCTTTCTTT	CSVTGGRGVNTEAFF
TRBV21-1	NA	TRBJ2-3	NA	TGTGCCAGCAGCAAAGTTCTAGGGCAGCGATTTAGCGGGAGCACAGATACGCAGTATTTT	CASSKVLGQRFSGSTDTQYF
TRBV21-1	NA	TRBJ2-4	NA	TGTGCCAGCAGCAAAGTGGAGGGGCCAAACATTCAGTACTTC	CASSKVEGPNIQYF
TRBV6-1	NA	TRBJ1-2	TRBD1	TGTGCCAGCAGTTCCGGACAGGGGGCTGGAGGCTACACCTTC	CASSSGQGAGGYTF
TRBV7-6	NA	TRBJ1-1	TRBD1	TGTGCCAGCAGCTTAGAAGGGGGCATAGCTTTCTTT	CASSLEGGIAFF
TRBV6-5	NA	TRBJ2-3	TRBD2	TGTGCCAGCAGCCCGGGAGGGGATACGCAGTATTTT	CASSPGGDTQYF
TRBV9	NA	TRBJ2-3	NA	TGTGCCAGCAGCGTAGGTGACTTCCTCTACCAAGATACGCAGTATTTT	CASSVGDFLYQDTQYF
TRBV19	NA	TRBJ2-3	NA	TGTGCCAGTAGTAGCCCGGGAGTCTCGGATACGCAGTATTTT	CASSSPGVSDTQYF
TRBV5-1	NA	TRBJ2-7	NA	TGCGCCAGCAGCTTGGACAGGGGGGGCTACGAGCAGTACTTC	CASSLDRGGYEQYF
TRBV19	NA	TRBJ2-7	NA	TGTGCCAGTAGCACTATGGGTTCTTACGAGCAGTACTTC	CASSTMGSYEQYF